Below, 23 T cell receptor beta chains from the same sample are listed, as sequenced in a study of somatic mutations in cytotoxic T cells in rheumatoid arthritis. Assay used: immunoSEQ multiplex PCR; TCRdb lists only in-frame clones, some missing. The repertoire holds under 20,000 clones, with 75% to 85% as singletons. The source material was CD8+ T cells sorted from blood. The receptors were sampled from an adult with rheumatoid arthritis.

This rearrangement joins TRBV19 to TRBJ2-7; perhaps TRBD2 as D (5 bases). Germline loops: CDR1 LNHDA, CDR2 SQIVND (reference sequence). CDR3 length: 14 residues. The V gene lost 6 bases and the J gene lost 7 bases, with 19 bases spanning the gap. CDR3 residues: CASSVGLGSGEQYF. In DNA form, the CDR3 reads TGTGCCAGTAGCGTAGGACTCGGCTCGGGTGAGCAGTACTTC.

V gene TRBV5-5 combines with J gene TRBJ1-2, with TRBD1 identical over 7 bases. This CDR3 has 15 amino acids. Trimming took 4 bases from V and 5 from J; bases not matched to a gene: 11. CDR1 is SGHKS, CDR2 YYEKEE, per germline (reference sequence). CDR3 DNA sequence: TGTGCCAGCAGCCATAGACAGGGATCCCGATATGGCTACACCTTC. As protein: CASSHRQGSRYGYTF.

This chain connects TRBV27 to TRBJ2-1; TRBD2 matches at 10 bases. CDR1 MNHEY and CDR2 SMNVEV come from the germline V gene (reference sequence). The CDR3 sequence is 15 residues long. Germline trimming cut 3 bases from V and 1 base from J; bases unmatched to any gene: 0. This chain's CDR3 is CASSLTSGSYNEQFF. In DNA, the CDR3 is TGTGCCAGCAGTTTGACTAGCGGGTCCTACAATGAGCAGTTCTTC.

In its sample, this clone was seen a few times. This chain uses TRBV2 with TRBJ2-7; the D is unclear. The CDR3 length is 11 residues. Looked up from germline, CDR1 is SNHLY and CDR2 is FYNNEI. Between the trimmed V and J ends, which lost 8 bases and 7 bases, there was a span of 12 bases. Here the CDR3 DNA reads TGTGCCAGCCAAGGCCGCCTAGAGCAGTACTTC. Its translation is CASQGRLEQYF. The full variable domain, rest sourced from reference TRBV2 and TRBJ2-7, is EPEVTQTPSHQVTQMGQEVILRCVPISNHLYFYWYRQILGQKVEFLVSFYNNEISEKSEIFDDQFSVERPDGSNFTLKIRSTKLEDSAMYFCASQGRLEQYFGPGTRLTVT.

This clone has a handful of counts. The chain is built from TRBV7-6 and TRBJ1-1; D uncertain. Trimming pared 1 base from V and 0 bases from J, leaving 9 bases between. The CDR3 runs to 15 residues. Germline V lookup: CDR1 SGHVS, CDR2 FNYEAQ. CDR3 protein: CASSLVGVMNTEAFF. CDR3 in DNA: TGTGCCAGCAGCTTAGTCGGGGTCATGAACACTGAAGCTTTCTTT.

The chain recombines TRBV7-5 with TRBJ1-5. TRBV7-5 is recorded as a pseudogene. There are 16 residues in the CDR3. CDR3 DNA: TGTGCCAGAAGCCCCAAAGGAGGGCAGGTAGATCAGCCCCAGCATTTT. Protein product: CARSPKGGQVDQPQHF.

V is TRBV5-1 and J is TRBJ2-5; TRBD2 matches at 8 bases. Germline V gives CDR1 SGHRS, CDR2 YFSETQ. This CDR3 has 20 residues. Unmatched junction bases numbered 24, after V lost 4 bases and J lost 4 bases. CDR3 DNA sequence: TGCGCCAGCAGCCCCGGATTGCAGCGGGAGTTGAGGAGCGGCGGAGAGACCCAGTACTTC. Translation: CASSPGLQRELRSGGETQYF. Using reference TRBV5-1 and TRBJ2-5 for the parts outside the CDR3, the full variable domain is KAGVTQTPRYLIKTRGQQVTLSCSPISGHRSVSWYQQTPGQGLQFLFEYFSETQRNKGNFPGRFSGRQFSNSRSEMNVSTLELGDSALYLCASSPGLQRELRSGGETQYFGPGTRLLVL.

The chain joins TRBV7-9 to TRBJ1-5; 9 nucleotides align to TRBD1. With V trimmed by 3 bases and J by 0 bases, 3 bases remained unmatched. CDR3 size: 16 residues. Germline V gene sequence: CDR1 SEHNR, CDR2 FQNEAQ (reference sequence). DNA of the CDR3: TGTGCCAGCAGCTTCGGGACAGGGTATAGCAATCAGCCCCAGCATTTT. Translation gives CASSFGTGYSNQPQHF.

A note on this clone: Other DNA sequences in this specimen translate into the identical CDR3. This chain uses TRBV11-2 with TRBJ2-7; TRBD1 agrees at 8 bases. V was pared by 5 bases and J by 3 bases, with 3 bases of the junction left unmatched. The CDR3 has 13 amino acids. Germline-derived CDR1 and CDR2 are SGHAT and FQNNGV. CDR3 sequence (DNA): TGTGCCAGCAGCGTAGGACAGGGCTACGAGCAGTACTTC. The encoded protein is CASSVGQGYEQYF.

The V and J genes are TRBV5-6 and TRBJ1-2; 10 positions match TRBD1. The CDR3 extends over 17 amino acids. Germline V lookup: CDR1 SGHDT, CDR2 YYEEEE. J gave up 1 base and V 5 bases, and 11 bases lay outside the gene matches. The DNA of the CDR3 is TGTGCCAGCAGTAAAGCCGGGACAGGGGTTCTTAACTATGGCTACACCTTC. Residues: CASSKAGTGVLNYGYTF.

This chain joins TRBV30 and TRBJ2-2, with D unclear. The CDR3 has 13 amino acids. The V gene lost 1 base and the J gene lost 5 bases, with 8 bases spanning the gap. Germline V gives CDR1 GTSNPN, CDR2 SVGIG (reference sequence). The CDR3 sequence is CAWSARATGELFF. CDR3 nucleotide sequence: TGTGCCTGGAGTGCTCGAGCGACCGGGGAGCTGTTTTTT. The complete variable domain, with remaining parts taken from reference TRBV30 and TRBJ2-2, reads SQTIHQWPATLVQPVGSPLSLECTVEGTSNPNLYWYRQAAGRGLQLLFYSVGIGQISSEVPQNLSASRPQDRQFILSSKKLLLSDSGFYLCAWSARATGELFFGEGSRLTVL.

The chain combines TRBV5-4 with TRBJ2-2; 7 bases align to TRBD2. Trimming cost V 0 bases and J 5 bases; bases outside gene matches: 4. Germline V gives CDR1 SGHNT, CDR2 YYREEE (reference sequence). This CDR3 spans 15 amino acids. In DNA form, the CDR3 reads TGTGCCAGCAGCTTGGGGGAGGGTCAGACCGGGGAGCTGTTTTTT. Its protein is CASSLGEGQTGELFF. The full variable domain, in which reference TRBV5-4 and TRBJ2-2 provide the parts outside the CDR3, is ETGVTQSPTHLIKTRGQQVTLRCSSQSGHNTVSWYQQALGQGPQFIFQYYREEENGRGNFPPRFSGLQFPNYSSELNVNALELDDSALYLCASSLGEGQTGELFFGEGSRLTVL.

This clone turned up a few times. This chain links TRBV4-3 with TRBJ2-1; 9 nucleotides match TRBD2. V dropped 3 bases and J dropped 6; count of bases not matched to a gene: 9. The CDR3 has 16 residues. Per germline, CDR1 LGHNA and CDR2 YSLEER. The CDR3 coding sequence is TGCGCCAGCAGCCAGCACTCTAATAGCGGGAGCAATGAGCAGTTCTTC. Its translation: CASSQHSNSGSNEQFF.

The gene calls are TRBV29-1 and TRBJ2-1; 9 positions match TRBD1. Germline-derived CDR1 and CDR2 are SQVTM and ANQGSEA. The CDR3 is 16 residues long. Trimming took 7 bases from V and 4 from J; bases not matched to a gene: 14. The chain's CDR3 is CSADTITGGAYNEQFF. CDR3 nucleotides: TGCAGCGCAGACACGATAACAGGGGGCGCTTACAATGAGCAGTTCTTC.

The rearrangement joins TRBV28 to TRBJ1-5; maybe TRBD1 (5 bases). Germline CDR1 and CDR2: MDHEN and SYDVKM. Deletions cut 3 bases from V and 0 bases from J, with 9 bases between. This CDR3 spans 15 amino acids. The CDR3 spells CASSFAGDSNQPQHF. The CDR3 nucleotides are TGTGCCAGCAGTTTCGCGGGGGATAGCAATCAGCCCCAGCATTTT.

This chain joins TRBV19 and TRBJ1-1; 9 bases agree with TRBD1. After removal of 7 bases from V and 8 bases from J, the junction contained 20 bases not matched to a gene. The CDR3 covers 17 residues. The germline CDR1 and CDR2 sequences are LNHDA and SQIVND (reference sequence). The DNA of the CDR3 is TGTGCCAGTACCCCCCATCTTTGGGTCGACAGGGGGAGGGAAGCTTTCTTT. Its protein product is CASTPHLWVDRGREAFF. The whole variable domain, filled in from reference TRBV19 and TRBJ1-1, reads DGGITQSPKYLFRKEGQNVTLSCEQNLNHDAMYWYRQDPGQGLRLIYYSQIVNDFQKGDIAEGYSVSREKKESFPLTVTSAQKNPTAFYLCASTPHLWVDRGREAFFGQGTRLTVV.

The CDR3 bases are TGTGCCAGCAGTCTCGGACTAGCGGGTGACTATCGCACAGATACGCAGTATTTT. Protein product: CASSLGLAGDYRTDTQYF. The rearrangement joins TRBV9 to TRBJ2-3, with 11 bases fitting TRBD2. This CDR3 is 18 amino acids long. The germline V gene encodes CDR1 SGDLS and CDR2 YYNGEE. V was clipped by 5 bases and J by 1 base; unmatched bases: 12.

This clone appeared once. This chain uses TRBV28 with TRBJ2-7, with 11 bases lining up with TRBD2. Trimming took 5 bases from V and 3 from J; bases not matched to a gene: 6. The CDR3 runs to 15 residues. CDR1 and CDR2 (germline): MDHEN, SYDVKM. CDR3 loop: CASSPPTSGSYEQYF. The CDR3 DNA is TGTGCCAGCAGTCCACCTACTAGCGGGAGCTACGAGCAGTACTTC.

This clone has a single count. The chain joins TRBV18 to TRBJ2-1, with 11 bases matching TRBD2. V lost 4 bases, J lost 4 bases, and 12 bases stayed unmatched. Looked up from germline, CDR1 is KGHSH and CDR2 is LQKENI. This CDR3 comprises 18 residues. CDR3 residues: CASSQEDTGTSGYNEQFF. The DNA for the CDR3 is TGTGCCAGCTCACAAGAGGACACCGGGACTAGCGGTTACAATGAGCAGTTCTTC.

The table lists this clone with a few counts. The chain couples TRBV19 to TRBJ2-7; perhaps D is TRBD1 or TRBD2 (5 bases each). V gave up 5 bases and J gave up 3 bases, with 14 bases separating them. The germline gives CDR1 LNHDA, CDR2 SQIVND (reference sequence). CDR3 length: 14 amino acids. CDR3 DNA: TGTGCCAGTAGTCTTGGGGACCGGAGCTACGAGCAGTACTTC. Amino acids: CASSLGDRSYEQYF.

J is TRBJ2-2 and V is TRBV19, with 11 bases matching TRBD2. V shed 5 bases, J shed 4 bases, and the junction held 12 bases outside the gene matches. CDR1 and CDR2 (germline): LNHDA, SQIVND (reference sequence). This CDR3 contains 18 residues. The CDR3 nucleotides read TGTGCCAGTAGTTCACTTAGACTAGCGGGGACCGTCACCGGGGAGCTGTTTTTT. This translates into CASSSLRLAGTVTGELFF.

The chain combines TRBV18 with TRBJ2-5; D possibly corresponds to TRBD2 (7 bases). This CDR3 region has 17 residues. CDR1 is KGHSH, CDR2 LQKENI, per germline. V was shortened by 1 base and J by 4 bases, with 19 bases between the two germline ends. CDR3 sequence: CASSPRSRGALLETQYF. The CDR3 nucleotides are TGTGCCAGCTCACCACGTTCTCGGGGGGCGCTGCTAGAGACCCAGTACTTC. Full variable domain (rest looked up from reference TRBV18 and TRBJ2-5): NAGVMQNPRHLVRRRGQEARLRCSPMKGHSHVYWYRQLPEEGLKFMVYLQKENIIDESGMPKERFSAEFPKEGPSILRIQQVVRGDSAAYFCASSPRSRGALLETQYFGPGTRLLVL.

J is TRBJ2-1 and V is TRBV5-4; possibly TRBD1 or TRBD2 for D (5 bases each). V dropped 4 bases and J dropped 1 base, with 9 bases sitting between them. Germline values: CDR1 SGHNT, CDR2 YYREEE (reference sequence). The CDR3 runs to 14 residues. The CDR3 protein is CASSTGGSYNEQFF. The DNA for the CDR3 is TGTGCCAGCAGCACTGGGGGATCCTACAATGAGCAGTTCTTC.